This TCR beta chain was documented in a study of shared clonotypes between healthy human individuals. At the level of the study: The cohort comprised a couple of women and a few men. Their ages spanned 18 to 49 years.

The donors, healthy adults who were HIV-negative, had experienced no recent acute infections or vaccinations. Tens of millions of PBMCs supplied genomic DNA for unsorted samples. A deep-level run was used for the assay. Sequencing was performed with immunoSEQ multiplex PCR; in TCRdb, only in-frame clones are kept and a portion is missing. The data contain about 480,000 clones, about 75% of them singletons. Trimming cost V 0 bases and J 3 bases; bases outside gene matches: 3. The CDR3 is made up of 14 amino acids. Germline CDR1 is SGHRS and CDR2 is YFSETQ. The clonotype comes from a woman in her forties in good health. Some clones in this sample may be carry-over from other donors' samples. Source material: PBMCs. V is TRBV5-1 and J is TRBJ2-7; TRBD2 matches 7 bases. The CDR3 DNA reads TGCGCCAGCAGCTTGGGAGCGGGATACTACGAGCAGTACTTC. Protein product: CASSLGAGYYEQYF.